This T cell receptor beta chain was captured in a study of shared clonotypes between healthy human individuals. The study's findings and limits: It was expected that sequencing depth would affect clonotype sharing among donors. Only a few donors were included, so the genetic and exposure-history diversity represented was limited.

Regarding this clone: Antigen: not known.

CD45RA+ naive and CD45RA-negative memory subsets were separated from CD4+ cells. Original methodology: ImmunoSEQ sequences covered only the junction and lacked quality scores; filtering therefore differed. The table came from immunoSEQ multiplex PCR; TCRdb's copy has only in-frame clones and leaves some out. V, J and clone size reflect that table, while D and trimming were determined from the DNA. The data show approximately 2.4 million clones, with approximately 94% seen just once and approximately 0.13% held by the top ten. The receptor was derived from a young man in good health. The sample was naive CD4+ T cells sorted from blood. The subset denotes: CD45RA+ positively selected.

DNA of the CDR3: TGCGCCAGCAGCTTGGAGGGGGCACTAGGTCAGCCCCAGCATTTT. Its protein product is CASSLEGALGQPQHF. This chain joins TRBV5-1 and TRBJ1-5, with TRBD1 matching over 7 bases. The J segment lost 6 bases and the V segment lost 0 bases, leaving 6 bases of the junction unmatched. CDR1 SGHRS and CDR2 YFSETQ come from the germline V gene. The CDR3 has 15 residues.